These 2 T cell receptor beta chains were all obtained from the same sample, sequenced in a study of graft-versus-host responses after intestinal transplantation. Produced via immunoSEQ multiplex PCR; TCRdb's table is partial and in-frame only. The sample consists of 40,000 to 60,000 clones, around 85% of them appearing once. Which antigens these TCRs recognize remains unknown. Sequenced material: unstimulated CD4+ T cells sorted from spleen or lymph node cells, taken before transplant. Receptor source: a human donor who was the organ donor for an intestinal transplant.

The chain links TRBV19 to TRBJ1-1; TRBD1 matches 7 bases. V lost 9 bases to trimming and J lost 5 bases; unmatched junction nucleotides: 6. CDR3 length: 12 residues. Germline lookup yields CDR1 LNHDA and CDR2 SQIVND (reference sequence). In DNA form, the CDR3 reads TGTGCCAGCAGGGACAGCAGTACTGAAGCTTTCTTT. As protein: CASRDSSTEAFF.

This clone was observed a few times. The chain joins TRBV5-4 to TRBJ1-6; 7 bases fit TRBD1. Germline V gene lookup returns CDR1 SGHNT and CDR2 YYREEE (reference sequence). V was pared by 1 base and J by 4 bases, with 2 bases of the junction left unmatched. The CDR3 extends over 15 amino acids. The CDR3 DNA reads as TGTGCCAGCAGCTTGACAGGGGTTTATAATTCACCCCTCCACTTT. It specifies CASSLTGVYNSPLHF.